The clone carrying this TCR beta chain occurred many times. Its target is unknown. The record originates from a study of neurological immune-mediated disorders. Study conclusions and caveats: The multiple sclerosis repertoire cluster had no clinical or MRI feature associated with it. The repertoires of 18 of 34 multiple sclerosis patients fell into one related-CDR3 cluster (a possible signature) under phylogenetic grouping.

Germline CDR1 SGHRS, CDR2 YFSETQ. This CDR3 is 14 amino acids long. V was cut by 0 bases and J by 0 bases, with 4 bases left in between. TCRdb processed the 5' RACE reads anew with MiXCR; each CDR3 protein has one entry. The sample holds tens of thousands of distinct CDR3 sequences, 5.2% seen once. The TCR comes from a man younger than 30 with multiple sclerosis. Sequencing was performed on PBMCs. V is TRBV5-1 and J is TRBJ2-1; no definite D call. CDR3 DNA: TGCGCCAGCAGCTTGGGGCCCTCCTACAATGAGCAGTTCTTC. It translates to CASSLGPSYNEQFF.